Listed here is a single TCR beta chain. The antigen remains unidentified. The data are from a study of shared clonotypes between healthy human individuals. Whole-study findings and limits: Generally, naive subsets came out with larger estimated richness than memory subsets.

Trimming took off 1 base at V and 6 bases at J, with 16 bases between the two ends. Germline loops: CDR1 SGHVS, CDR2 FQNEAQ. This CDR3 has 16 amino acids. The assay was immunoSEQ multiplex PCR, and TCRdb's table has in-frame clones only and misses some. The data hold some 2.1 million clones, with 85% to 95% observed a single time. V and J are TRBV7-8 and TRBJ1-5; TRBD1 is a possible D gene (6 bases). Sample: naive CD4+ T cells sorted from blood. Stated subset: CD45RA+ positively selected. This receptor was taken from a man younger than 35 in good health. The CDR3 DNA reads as TGTGCCAGCAGCTTAGACAGGGTTCGATTAATTCAGCCCCAGCATTTT. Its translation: CASSLDRVRLIQPQHF.